This T cell receptor (beta chain) was sequenced in a study of cytomegalovirus exposure and HLA in healthy donors. Overall study results and limits: Rarity marked most TCR sequences, yet some public TCRs occurred in many donors. A later analysis linked a missense variant in DCLRE1C to the trimming of TCR beta V and J genes. Altogether, 150 to 200 TCR beta chains were recorded as cytomegalovirus-associated.

About this clone: The antigen remains undetermined.

The donors were healthy bone marrow donors. From germline, CDR1 is SGHAT and CDR2 FQNNGV. The J segment lost 4 bases and the V segment lost 5 bases, leaving 5 bases of the junction unmatched. This CDR3 comprises 15 residues. The PCR was carried out with 60 Vbeta primers and 13 Jbeta primers. Assay: immunoSEQ multiplex PCR; the TCRdb copy retains only in-frame clones and omits some. The data contain 130,000 to 150,000 clones, approximately 80% of them seen just once; the ten biggest clones take up approximately 5.1%. The TCR comes from a male donor in good health and CMV-seronegative. The chain carries TRBV11-2 and TRBJ2-3, with 11 bases fitting TRBD1. Sequencing used PBMCs. The DNA of the CDR3 is TGTGCCAGCAGCATTAGGACAGGGGGCTCAGATACGCAGTATTTT. This translates into CASSIRTGGSDTQYF.